This T cell receptor (beta chain) was sequenced during a study of T cell changes during pregnancy in multiple sclerosis. V lost 0 bases and J lost 6, with 11 bases in between. This CDR3 is built from 15 residues. Germline values: CDR1 LGHNA, CDR2 YNFKEQ. Method: immunoSEQ multiplex PCR; TCRdb's copy keeps in-frame clones and lacks some. The table lists 60,000 or so clones, approximately 90% of them singletons. Sequenced sample: peripheral blood from another person, used as feeder cells. The source of this sequence is a human donor whose cells served as feeder cells for cultures in a pregnancy study. This chain connects TRBV4-2 to TRBJ2-2; no reliable D call. The CDR3 sequence: CASSQEASGSGELFF. The CDR3 DNA follows: TGTGCCAGCAGCCAAGAAGCTAGTGGCTCCGGGGAGCTGTTTTTT.